Listed below are T cell receptor beta chains from one sample, sequenced in a study of control samples from healthy donors and cancer patients. Sequencing used immunoSEQ multiplex PCR; TCRdb keeps in-frame clones, though not all of them. The profile shows just over 50,000 clones, about nine tenths of them singletons. Material: PBMCs. Receptors were obtained from a man aged 50 to 60 with head and neck cancer. The CDR3 runs from the conserved cysteine through the conserved F or W. D genes are given only for firm matches. Size values are once, few and many counts, or a class for expanded clones, and some rows have none.

j_gene: TRBJ1-1; abundance: -; d_gene: -; v_gene: TRBV3-1/TRBV3-2; CDR3aa: CATRGLGQYTEAFF; CDR3nt: TGTGCCACCAGAGGTCTTGGGCAATACACTGAAGCTTTCTTT
j_gene: TRBJ2-2; abundance: -; d_gene: -; v_gene: TRBV30; CDR3aa: CAWSGDQPAGTGELFF; CDR3nt: TGTGCCTGGAGTGGAGATCAGCCGGCGGGCACCGGGGAGCTGTTTTTT
j_gene: TRBJ2-5; abundance: -; d_gene: TRBD2; v_gene: TRBV7-2; CDR3aa: CASSPGTTRETQYF; CDR3nt: TGTGCCAGCAGCCCCGGGACTACCCGGGAGACCCAGTACTTC
j_gene: TRBJ2-7; abundance: -; d_gene: -; v_gene: TRBV12-3/TRBV12-4; CDR3aa: CASSPGLLYEQYF; CDR3nt: TGTGCCAGCAGTCCGGGCCTTCTGTACGAGCAGTACTTC
j_gene: TRBJ1-1; abundance: -; d_gene: -; v_gene: TRBV7-3; CDR3aa: CASSLLPMGLNTEAFF; CDR3nt: TGTGCCAGCAGCTTATTACCCATGGGGTTGAACACTGAAGCTTTCTTT
j_gene: TRBJ1-2; abundance: -; d_gene: -; v_gene: TRBV12-5; CDR3aa: CASGFNRYYGYTF; CDR3nt: TGTGCTAGTGGTTTTAACAGATACTATGGCTACACCTTC
j_gene: TRBJ2-7; abundance: -; d_gene: -; v_gene: TRBV30; CDR3aa: CAWSPGYEQYF; CDR3nt: TGTGCCTGGAGTCCTGGCTACGAGCAGTACTTC
j_gene: TRBJ2-1; abundance: -; d_gene: -; v_gene: TRBV27; CDR3aa: CASSFVTLGNEQFF; CDR3nt: TGTGCCAGCAGTTTTGTCACCCTCGGCAATGAGCAGTTCTTC
j_gene: TRBJ2-1; abundance: once; d_gene: TRBD2; v_gene: TRBV4-2; CDR3aa: CASSHQGGGSYNEQFF; CDR3nt: TGTGCCAGCAGCCATCAAGGCGGGGGCTCCTACAATGAGCAGTTCTTC
j_gene: TRBJ2-7; abundance: few; d_gene: -; v_gene: TRBV20-1; CDR3aa: CSASWVRSPYEQYF; CDR3nt: TGCAGTGCTAGTTGGGTGAGGTCCCCTTACGAGCAGTACTTC
j_gene: TRBJ1-6; abundance: -; d_gene: -; v_gene: TRBV12-5; CDR3aa: CASGLGSAVNSPLHF; CDR3nt: TGTGCTAGTGGTTTGGGGTCGGCAGTCAATTCACCCCTCCACTTT
j_gene: TRBJ2-6; abundance: -; d_gene: -; v_gene: TRBV7-6; CDR3aa: CASSSPPPGSGANVLTF; CDR3nt: TGTGCCAGCAGCTCCCCCCCGCCCGGCTCTGGGGCCAACGTCCTGACTTTC
j_gene: TRBJ2-1; abundance: -; d_gene: TRBD2; v_gene: TRBV19; CDR3aa: CASSIHAGGQAEQFF; CDR3nt: TGTGCCAGTAGTATTCACGCGGGGGGGCAAGCTGAGCAGTTCTTC
j_gene: TRBJ2-7; abundance: -; d_gene: TRBD2; v_gene: TRBV7-3; CDR3aa: CASSPYGGGYEQYF; CDR3nt: TGTGCCAGCAGCCCCTACGGGGGGGGCTACGAGCAGTACTTC
j_gene: TRBJ2-7; abundance: -; d_gene: -; v_gene: TRBV5-5; CDR3aa: CASSDHRGLSYEQYF; CDR3nt: TGTGCCAGCAGCGACCACCGGGGACTCTCCTACGAGCAGTACTTC
j_gene: TRBJ1-6; abundance: -; d_gene: -; v_gene: TRBV6-5; CDR3aa: CASSYARDGGNSPLHF; CDR3nt: TGTGCCAGCAGTTACGCCAGGGACGGTGGGAATTCACCCCTCCACTTT
j_gene: TRBJ2-3; abundance: -; d_gene: TRBD2; v_gene: TRBV15; CDR3aa: CATSRDGFSERDSTDTQYF; CDR3nt: TGTGCCACCAGCAGAGATGGTTTTAGTGAGCGGGATAGCACAGATACGCAGTATTTT
j_gene: TRBJ2-1; abundance: -; d_gene: -; v_gene: TRBV10-1; CDR3aa: CASSEKTYNEQFF; CDR3nt: TGCGCCAGCAGTGAGAAGACGTACAATGAGCAGTTCTTC
j_gene: TRBJ2-3; abundance: -; d_gene: -; v_gene: TRBV11-2; CDR3aa: CASSLEGVGTDTQYF; CDR3nt: TGTGCCAGCAGCTTAGAGGGGGTGGGCACAGATACGCAGTATTTT
j_gene: TRBJ1-5; abundance: once; d_gene: -; v_gene: TRBV27; CDR3aa: CASKGQGRSQPQHF; CDR3nt: TGTGCCAGCAAGGGTCAGGGAAGGTCTCAGCCCCAGCATTTT
j_gene: TRBJ2-2; abundance: -; d_gene: -; v_gene: TRBV7-8; CDR3aa: CASSLVQGAHSGSPRSGELFF; CDR3nt: TGTGCCAGCAGCTTAGTACAGGGGGCGCACAGCGGGAGCCCCAGGAGCGGGGAGCTGTTTTTT
j_gene: TRBJ2-1; abundance: -; d_gene: TRBD2; v_gene: TRBV2; CDR3aa: CASRKLAGAGEQFF; CDR3nt: TGTGCCAGCAGAAAACTAGCGGGAGCGGGAGAGCAGTTCTTC
j_gene: TRBJ1-4; abundance: few; d_gene: TRBD1; v_gene: TRBV5-1; CDR3aa: CASSYMTGEEKLFF; CDR3nt: TGCGCCAGCAGCTACATGACAGGGGAGGAAAAACTGTTTTTT
j_gene: TRBJ1-1; abundance: once; d_gene: -; v_gene: TRBV5-4; CDR3aa: CASSPRGNTEAFF; CDR3nt: TGTGCCAGCAGCCCCCGCGGGAACACTGAAGCTTTCTTT
j_gene: TRBJ2-3; abundance: -; d_gene: -; v_gene: TRBV27; CDR3aa: CASSQGRDTQYF; CDR3nt: TGTGCCAGCAGTCAGGGGCGAGATACGCAGTATTTT
j_gene: TRBJ2-7; abundance: -; d_gene: -; v_gene: TRBV7-9; CDR3aa: CASSLEDYKAYF; CDR3nt: TGTGCCAGCAGCTTAGAGGATTACAAGGCGTACTTC
j_gene: TRBJ1-3; abundance: -; d_gene: -; v_gene: TRBV2; CDR3aa: CASSVSNTIYF; CDR3nt: TGTGCCAGCAGTGTGTCTAACACCATATATTTT
j_gene: TRBJ1-5; abundance: -; d_gene: -; v_gene: TRBV12-3/TRBV12-4; CDR3aa: CASQSLSNQPQHF; CDR3nt: TGTGCCAGCCAGTCTCTATCCAATCAGCCCCAGCATTTT
j_gene: TRBJ1-3; abundance: -; d_gene: -; v_gene: TRBV7-6; CDR3aa: CASSSQDRAAGNTIYF; CDR3nt: TGTGCCAGCAGCTCGCAGGACCGGGCCGCCGGAAACACCATATATTTT
j_gene: TRBJ2-1; abundance: once; d_gene: TRBD2; v_gene: TRBV4-3; CDR3aa: CASSLAGGSNEQFF; CDR3nt: TGCGCCAGCAGCCTAGCGGGGGGATCTAATGAGCAGTTCTTC
j_gene: TRBJ1-5; abundance: -; d_gene: -; v_gene: TRBV9; CDR3aa: CASSVTPGQPQHF; CDR3nt: TGTGCCAGCAGCGTTACTCCCGGGCAGCCCCAGCATTTT
j_gene: TRBJ1-1; abundance: -; d_gene: -; v_gene: TRBV29-1; CDR3aa: CSVVPPTEAFF; CDR3nt: TGCAGCGTTGTCCCGCCCACTGAAGCTTTCTTT
j_gene: TRBJ2-1; abundance: -; d_gene: -; v_gene: TRBV11-2; CDR3aa: CASSPQGAGGLIHEQFF; CDR3nt: TGTGCCAGCAGCCCGCAGGGGGCGGGGGGGCTTATCCATGAGCAGTTCTTC
j_gene: TRBJ2-3; abundance: -; d_gene: TRBD2; v_gene: TRBV7-9; CDR3aa: CASSTGTSGDTDTQYF; CDR3nt: TGTGCCAGCAGCACCGGGACTAGCGGGGACACAGATACGCAGTATTTT
j_gene: TRBJ1-5; abundance: once; d_gene: -; v_gene: TRBV6-6; CDR3aa: CASSNGQLSNQPQHF; CDR3nt: TGTGCCAGCAGTAACGGACAGCTTAGCAATCAGCCCCAGCATTTT
j_gene: TRBJ2-3; abundance: once; d_gene: -; v_gene: TRBV15; CDR3aa: CATSRDGTAEDTDTQYF; CDR3nt: TGTGCCACCAGCAGAGATGGCACGGCAGAGGACACAGATACGCAGTATTTT
j_gene: TRBJ1-1; abundance: -; d_gene: -; v_gene: TRBV19; CDR3aa: CASGRAPNTEAFF; CDR3nt: TGTGCCAGTGGCCGGGCCCCGAACACTGAAGCTTTCTTT
j_gene: TRBJ2-2; abundance: -; d_gene: -; v_gene: TRBV27; CDR3aa: CASSFSDGYTGELFF; CDR3nt: TGTGCCAGCAGTTTCTCCGACGGATACACCGGGGAGCTGTTTTTT
j_gene: TRBJ2-1; abundance: -; d_gene: -; v_gene: TRBV6-5; CDR3aa: CASENWSSYNEQFF; CDR3nt: TGTGCCAGCGAGAACTGGAGCTCCTACAATGAGCAGTTCTTC
j_gene: TRBJ2-5; abundance: -; d_gene: -; v_gene: TRBV7-9; CDR3aa: CASSRQQLQETQYF; CDR3nt: TGTGCCAGCAGCAGACAGCAACTCCAAGAGACCCAGTACTTC
j_gene: TRBJ2-7; abundance: -; d_gene: -; v_gene: TRBV10-3; CDR3aa: CAISPLARRTSYEQYF; CDR3nt: TGTGCCATCAGCCCTTTAGCGAGACGTACCTCCTACGAGCAGTACTTC
j_gene: TRBJ1-1; abundance: -; d_gene: TRBD1; v_gene: TRBV29-1; CDR3aa: CSVGGTGGGNTEAFF; CDR3nt: TGCAGCGTTGGCGGGACAGGGGGCGGGAACACTGAAGCTTTCTTT
j_gene: TRBJ2-1; abundance: few; d_gene: TRBD2; v_gene: TRBV10-3; CDR3aa: CAISVGLAGANEQFF; CDR3nt: TGTGCCATCAGTGTTGGACTAGCGGGAGCCAATGAGCAGTTCTTC
j_gene: TRBJ1-4; abundance: -; d_gene: TRBD1; v_gene: TRBV15; CDR3aa: CATSRGGQGEKLFF; CDR3nt: TGTGCCACCAGCAGAGGGGGACAGGGTGAAAAACTGTTTTTT